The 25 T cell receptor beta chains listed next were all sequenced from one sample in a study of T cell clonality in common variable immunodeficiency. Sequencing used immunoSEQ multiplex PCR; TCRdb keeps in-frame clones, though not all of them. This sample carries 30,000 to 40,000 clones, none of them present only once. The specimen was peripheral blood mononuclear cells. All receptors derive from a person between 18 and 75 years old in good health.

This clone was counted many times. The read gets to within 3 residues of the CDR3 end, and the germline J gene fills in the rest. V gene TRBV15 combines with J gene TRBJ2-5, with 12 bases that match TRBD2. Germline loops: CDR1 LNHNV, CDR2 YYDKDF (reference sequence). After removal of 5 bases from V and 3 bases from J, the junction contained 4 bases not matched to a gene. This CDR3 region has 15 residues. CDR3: CATSLRTSGKETQYF. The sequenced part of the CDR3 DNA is TGTGCCACCAGCTTACGGACTAGCGGGAAAGAGACC.

The CDR3 spells CASSASTGTYSPLHF. Incomplete CDR3 DNA: TGTGCCAGCAGTGCCTCGACCGGGACTTATTCACCC. The rearrangement uses TRBV25-1 and TRBJ1-6, with a tentative D call TRBD1 (5 bases). Read coverage stops 3 residues before the CDR3 terminus; the germline J gene supplies the remainder. CDR1 is MGHDK, CDR2 SYGVNS, per germline. V lost 4 bases and J lost 8, with 15 bases in between. CDR3 length equals 15 residues.

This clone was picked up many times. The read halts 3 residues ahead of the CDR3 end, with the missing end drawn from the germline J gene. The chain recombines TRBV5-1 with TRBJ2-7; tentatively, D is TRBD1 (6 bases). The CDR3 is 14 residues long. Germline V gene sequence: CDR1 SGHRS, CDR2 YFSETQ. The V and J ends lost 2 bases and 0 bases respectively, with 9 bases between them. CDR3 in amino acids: CASSLADSSYEQYF. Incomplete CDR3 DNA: TGCGCCAGCAGCTTAGCGGACAGCTCCTACGAG. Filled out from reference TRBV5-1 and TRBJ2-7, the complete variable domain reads KAGVTQTPRYLIKTRGQQVTLSCSPISGHRSVSWYQQTPGQGLQFLFEYFSETQRNKGNFPGRFSGRQFSNSRSEMNVSTLELGDSALYLCASSLADSSYEQYFGPGTRLTVT.

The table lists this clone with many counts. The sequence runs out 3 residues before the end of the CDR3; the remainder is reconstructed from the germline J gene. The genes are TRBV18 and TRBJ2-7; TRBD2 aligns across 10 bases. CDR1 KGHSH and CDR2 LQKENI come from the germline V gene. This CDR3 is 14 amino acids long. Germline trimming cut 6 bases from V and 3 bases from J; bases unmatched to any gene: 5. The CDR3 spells CASSDGLADYEQYF. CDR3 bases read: TGTGCCAGCTCCGACGGACTAGCGGACTACGAG.

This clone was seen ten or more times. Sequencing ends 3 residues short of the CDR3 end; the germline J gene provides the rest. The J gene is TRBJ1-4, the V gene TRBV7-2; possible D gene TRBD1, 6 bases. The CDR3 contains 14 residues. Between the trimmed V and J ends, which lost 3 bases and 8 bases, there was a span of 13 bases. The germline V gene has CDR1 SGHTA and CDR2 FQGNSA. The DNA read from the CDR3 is TGTGCCAGCAGCTTTACAGGGAGGGGCGAAAAA. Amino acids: CASSFTGRGEK. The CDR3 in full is CASSFTGRGEKLFF.

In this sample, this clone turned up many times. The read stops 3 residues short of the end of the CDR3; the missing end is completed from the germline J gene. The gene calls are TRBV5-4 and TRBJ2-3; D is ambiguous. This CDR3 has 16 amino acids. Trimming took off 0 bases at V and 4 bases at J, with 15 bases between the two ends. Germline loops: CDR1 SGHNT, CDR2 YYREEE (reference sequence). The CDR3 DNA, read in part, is TGTGCCAGCAGCTTGGTCGCAGCGACTTTGGCAGATACG. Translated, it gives CASSLVAATLADT. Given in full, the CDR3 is CASSLVAATLADTQYF. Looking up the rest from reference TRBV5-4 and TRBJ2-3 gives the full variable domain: ETGVTQSPTHLIKTRGQQVTLRCSSQSGHNTVSWYQQALGQGPQFIFQYYREEENGRGNFPPRFSGLQFPNYSSELNVNALELDDSALYLCASSLVAATLADTQYFGPGTRLTVL.

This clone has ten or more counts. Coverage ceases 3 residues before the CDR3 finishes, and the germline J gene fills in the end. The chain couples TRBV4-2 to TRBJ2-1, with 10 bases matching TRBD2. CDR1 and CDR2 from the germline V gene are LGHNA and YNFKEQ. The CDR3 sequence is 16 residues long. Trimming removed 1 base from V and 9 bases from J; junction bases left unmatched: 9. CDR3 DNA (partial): TGTGCCAGCAGCCAAGGGGGGCCTAGCGGGAGAGGTGAG. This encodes CASSQGGPSGRGE. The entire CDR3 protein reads CASSQGGPSGRGEQFF.

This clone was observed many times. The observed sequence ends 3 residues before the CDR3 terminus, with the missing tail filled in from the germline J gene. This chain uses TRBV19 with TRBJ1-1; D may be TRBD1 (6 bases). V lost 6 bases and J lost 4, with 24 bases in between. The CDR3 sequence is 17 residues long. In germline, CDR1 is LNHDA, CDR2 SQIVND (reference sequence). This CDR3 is CASSTGWEGVIGTEAFF. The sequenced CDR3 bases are TGTGCCAGTAGCACCGGTTGGGAGGGGGTGATCGGCACTGAA.

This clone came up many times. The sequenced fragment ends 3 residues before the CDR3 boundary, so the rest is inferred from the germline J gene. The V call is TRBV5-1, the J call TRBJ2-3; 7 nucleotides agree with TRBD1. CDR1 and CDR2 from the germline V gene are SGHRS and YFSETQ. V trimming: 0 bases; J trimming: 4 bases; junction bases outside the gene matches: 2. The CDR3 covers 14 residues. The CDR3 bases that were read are TGCGCCAGCAGCTTGGGACAGGGTTCAGATACG. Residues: CASSLGQGSDT. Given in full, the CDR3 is CASSLGQGSDTQYF.

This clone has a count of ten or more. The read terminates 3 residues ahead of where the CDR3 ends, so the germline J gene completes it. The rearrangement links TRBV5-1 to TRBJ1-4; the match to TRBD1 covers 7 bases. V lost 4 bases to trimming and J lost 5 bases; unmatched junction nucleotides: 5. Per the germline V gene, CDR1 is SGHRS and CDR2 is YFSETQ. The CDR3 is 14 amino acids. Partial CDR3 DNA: TGCGCCAGCAGCCGGGACAGCGGAAATGAAAAA. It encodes CASSRDSGNEK. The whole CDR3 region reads CASSRDSGNEKLFF.

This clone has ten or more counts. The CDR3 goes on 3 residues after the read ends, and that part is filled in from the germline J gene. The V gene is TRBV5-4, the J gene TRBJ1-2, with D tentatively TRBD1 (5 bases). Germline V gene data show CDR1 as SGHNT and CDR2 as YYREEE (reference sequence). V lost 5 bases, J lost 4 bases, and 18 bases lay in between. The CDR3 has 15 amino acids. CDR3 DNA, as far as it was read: TGTGCCAGCAGACCCGACACGACAGTTCCCTATGGC. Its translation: CASRPDTTVPYG. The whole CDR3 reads CASRPDTTVPYGYTF.

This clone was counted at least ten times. CDR3 DNA, as far as it was read: TGCAGTGCTAGAGAAGGGGCTAGCGGGAGTATTGTTCAGGACGGGGAG. As protein: CSAREGASGSIVQDGE. The whole CDR3 is CSAREGASGSIVQDGELFF. V and J are TRBV20-1 and TRBJ2-2; TRBD2 matches 10 bases. The read finishes 3 residues shy of the CDR3 end, and the germline J gene is used to complete it. V dropped 0 bases and J dropped 7; count of bases not matched to a gene: 17. Per germline, CDR1 DFQATT and CDR2 SNEGSKA (reference sequence). The CDR3 runs 19 residues.

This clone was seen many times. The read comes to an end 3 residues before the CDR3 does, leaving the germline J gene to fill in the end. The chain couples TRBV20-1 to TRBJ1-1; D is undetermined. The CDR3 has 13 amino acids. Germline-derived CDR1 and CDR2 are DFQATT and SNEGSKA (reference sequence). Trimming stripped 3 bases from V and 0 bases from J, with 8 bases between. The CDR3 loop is CSASNSMNTEAFF. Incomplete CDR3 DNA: TGCAGTGCTAGTAACAGCATGAACACTGAA.

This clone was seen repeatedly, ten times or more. CDR3 DNA, as far as it was read: TGTGCCAGTACCTTTCGTGGACAGGGTCTCGAACAGCCC. Amino acids: CASTFRGQGLEQP. The entire CDR3 reads CASTFRGQGLEQPQHF. The chain is built from TRBV19 and TRBJ1-5; the match to TRBD1 covers 8 bases. Sequencing ends 3 residues short of the CDR3 end; the germline J gene provides the rest. Germline lookup yields CDR1 LNHDA and CDR2 SQIVND (reference sequence). The CDR3 totals 16 residues. The V gene end was trimmed by 7 bases and the J gene end by 7 bases; junction bases not matched to a gene: 15.

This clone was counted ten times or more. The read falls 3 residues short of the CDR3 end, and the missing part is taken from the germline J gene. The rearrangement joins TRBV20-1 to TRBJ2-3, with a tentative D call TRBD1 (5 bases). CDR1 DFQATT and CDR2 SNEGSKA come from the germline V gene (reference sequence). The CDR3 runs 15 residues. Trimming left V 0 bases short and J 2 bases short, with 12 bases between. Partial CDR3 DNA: TGCAGTGCTAGAGATTGGGGCCTTCCCACAGATACG. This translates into CSARDWGLPTDT. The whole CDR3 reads CSARDWGLPTDTQYF.

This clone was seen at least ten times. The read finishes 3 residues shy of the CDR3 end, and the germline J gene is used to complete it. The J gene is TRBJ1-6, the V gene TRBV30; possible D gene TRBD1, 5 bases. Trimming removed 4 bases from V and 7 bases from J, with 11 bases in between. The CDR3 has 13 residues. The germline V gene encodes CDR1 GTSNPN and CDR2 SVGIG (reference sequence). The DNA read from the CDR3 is TGTGCCTGGAAAGGACAACCGAATTCACCC. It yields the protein CAWKGQPNSP. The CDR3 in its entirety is CAWKGQPNSPLHF.

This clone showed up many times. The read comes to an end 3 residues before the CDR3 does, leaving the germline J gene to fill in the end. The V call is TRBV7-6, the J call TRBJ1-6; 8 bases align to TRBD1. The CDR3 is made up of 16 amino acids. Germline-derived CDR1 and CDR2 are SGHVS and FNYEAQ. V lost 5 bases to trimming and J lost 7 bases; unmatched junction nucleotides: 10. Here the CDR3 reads CASSVGQGSNNSPLHF. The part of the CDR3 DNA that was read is TGTGCCAGCAGCGTAGGACAGGGATCCAACAATTCACCC. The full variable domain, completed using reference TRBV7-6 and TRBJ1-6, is GAGVSQSPRYKVTKRGQDVALRCDPISGHVSLYWYRQALGQGPEFLTYFNYEAQQDKSGLPNDRFSAERPEGSISTLTIQRTEQRDSAMYRCASSVGQGSNNSPLHFGNGTRLTVT.

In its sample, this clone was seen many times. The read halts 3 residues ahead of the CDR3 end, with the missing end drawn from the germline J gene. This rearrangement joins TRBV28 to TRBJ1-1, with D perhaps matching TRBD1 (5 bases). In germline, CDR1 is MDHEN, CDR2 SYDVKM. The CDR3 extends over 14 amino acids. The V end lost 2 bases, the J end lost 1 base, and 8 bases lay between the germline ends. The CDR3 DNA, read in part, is TGTGCCAGCAGTTTAAGACAGTCGAACACTGAA. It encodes CASSLRQSNTE. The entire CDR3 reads CASSLRQSNTEAFF.

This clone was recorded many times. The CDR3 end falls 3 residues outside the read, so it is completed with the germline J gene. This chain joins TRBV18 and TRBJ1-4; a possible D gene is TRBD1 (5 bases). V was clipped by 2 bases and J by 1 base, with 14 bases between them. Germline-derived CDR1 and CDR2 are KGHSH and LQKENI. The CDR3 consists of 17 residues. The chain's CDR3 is CASSPSQGIVTNEKLFF. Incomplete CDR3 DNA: TGTGCCAGCTCACCATCGCAGGGAATAGTAACTAATGAAAAA.

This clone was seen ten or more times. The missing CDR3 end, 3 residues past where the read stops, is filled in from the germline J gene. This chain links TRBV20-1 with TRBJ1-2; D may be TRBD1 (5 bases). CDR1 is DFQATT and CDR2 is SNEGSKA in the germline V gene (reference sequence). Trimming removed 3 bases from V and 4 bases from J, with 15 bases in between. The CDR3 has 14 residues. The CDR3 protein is CSASETGTTYGYTF. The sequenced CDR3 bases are TGCAGTGCTAGTGAAACAGGAACCACCTATGGC.

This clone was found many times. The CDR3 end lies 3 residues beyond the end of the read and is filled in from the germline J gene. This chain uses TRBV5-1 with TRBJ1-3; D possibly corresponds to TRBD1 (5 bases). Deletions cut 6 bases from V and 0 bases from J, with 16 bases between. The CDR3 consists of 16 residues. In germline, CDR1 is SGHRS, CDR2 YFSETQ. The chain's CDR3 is CASTSGGGFSGNTIYF. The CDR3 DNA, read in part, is TGCGCCAGCACCTCCGGGGGGGGTTTCTCTGGAAACACC. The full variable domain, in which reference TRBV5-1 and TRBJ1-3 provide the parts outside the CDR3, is KAGVTQTPRYLIKTRGQQVTLSCSPISGHRSVSWYQQTPGQGLQFLFEYFSETQRNKGNFPGRFSGRQFSNSRSEMNVSTLELGDSALYLCASTSGGGFSGNTIYFGEGSWLTVV.

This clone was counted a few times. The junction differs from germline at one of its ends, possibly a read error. The sequenced part of the CDR3 DNA is TGTGCCTGCAGCTTATCCACAGGGGGAAATGAAAAA. Amino acid sequence: CACSLSTGGNEK. The full CDR3 protein reads CACSLSTGGNEKLFF. The V call is TRBV11-2, the J call TRBJ1-4; TRBD1 matches 8 bases. Sequencing ends 3 residues short of the CDR3 end; the germline J gene provides the rest. The CDR3 is 15 residues long. Looked up from germline, CDR1 is SGHAT and CDR2 is FQNNGV.

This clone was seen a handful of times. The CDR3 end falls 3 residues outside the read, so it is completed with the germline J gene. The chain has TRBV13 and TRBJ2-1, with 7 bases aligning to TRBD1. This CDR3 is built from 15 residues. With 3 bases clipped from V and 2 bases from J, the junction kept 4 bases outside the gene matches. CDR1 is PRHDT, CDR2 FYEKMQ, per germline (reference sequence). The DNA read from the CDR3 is TGTGCCAGCAGCTTCCAGGACAGGCCCTACAATGAG. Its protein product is CASSFQDRPYNE. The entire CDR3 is CASSFQDRPYNEQFF.

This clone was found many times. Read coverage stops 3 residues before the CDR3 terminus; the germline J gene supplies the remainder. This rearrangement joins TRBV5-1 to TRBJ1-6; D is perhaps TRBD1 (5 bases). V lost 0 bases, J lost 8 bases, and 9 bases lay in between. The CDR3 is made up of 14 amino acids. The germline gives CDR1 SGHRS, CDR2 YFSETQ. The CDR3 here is CASSLATGDSPLHF. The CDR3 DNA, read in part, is TGCGCCAGCAGCTTGGCCACGGGGGATTCACCC.

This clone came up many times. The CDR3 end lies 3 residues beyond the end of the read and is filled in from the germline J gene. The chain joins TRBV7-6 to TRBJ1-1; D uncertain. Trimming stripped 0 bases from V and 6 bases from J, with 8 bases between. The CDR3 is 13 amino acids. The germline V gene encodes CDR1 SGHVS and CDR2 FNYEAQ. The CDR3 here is CASSLAVRSEAFF. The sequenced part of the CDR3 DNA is TGTGCCAGCAGCTTAGCGGTCAGGTCTGAA.